The clone carrying this TCR beta chain was seen many times. V lost 3 bases and J 3 bases, leaving 11 bases between the germline ends. The CDR3 is 15 amino acids. TCRdb re-analysed the 5' RACE reads in MiXCR, keeping a single row per CDR3 protein. Of 350,000 to 600,000 distinct CDR3 sequences listed, 13% to 15% are singletons. The record originates from a study of identical twins. The sample also formed part of further work on yellow fever vaccine responses in identical twins.

Sequences were obtained from CD4+ T cells sorted from blood. The V gene is TRBV12-3 or TRBV12-4, the J gene TRBJ2-2, with a possible D match to TRBD1 (5 bases). This TCR came from a woman between 18 and 29 years old in good health. DNA of the CDR3: TGTGCCAGCAGTTTGCTACAGGTGCACACCGGGGAGCTGTTTTTT. This gives the protein CASSLLQVHTGELFF.